This T cell receptor (beta chain) was captured by sequencing in a study of cytomegalovirus exposure and HLA in healthy donors. For the study at large: Earlier findings included some 120 million unique TCR beta sequences obtained from 150 million to 200 million T cells.

The PCR ran on 60 Vbeta and 13 Jbeta primers. Profiled with immunoSEQ multiplex PCR; TCRdb holds only in-frame clones, not every one. The table includes some 130,000 clones, around 74% detected once. Study-level points and caveats: Some public TCRs appeared in many individuals, while most sequences were rare. Later findings reportedly placed an Asian-associated ancestry cluster below the approximately 650-donor mean for N-insertions.

Germline CDR1 MGHRA, CDR2 YSYEKL. The CDR3 covers 15 residues. Trimming took 4 bases from V and 5 from J, leaving 14 bases between them. As to this clone: The target antigen is unknown.

The sequencing input was PBMCs. The source is a male donor in good health and CMV-seronegative. The chain has TRBV4-1 and TRBJ1-4; possibly TRBD1 for D (6 bases). This chain's CDR3 is CASSRLGTPNEKLFF. In nucleotides, the CDR3 is TGCGCCAGCAGCCGGTTAGGGACACCGAATGAAAAACTGTTTTTT.